This T cell receptor (beta chain) was sequenced during a study of blood T cell repertoires in COVID-19. Background on the study: Samples representing acute and convalescent COVID-19 were sourced from the United States, Italy and Spain.

Germline CDR1 and CDR2: KGHDR and SFDVKD. V was shortened by 1 base and J by 3 bases, with 10 bases between the two germline ends. The CDR3 runs 15 residues. Clinical history as reported by participants underpinned cohort assignment. As originally analysed: Reference gene primer amplification yielded estimated nucleated cell counts. Sequencing was performed with immunoSEQ multiplex PCR; in TCRdb, only in-frame clones are kept and a portion is missing. V, J and clone size reflect that table, while D and trimming were determined from the DNA. The table lists roughly 500,000 clones, about 85% of them singletons, with 6.5% to 8.5% in the top ten.

Sequencing was carried out using PBMCs or T cells enriched from blood (not recorded which). V is TRBV24-1 and J is TRBJ2-3; D is perhaps TRBD2 (6 bases). The sequence was obtained from a woman in her sixties who had recovered from COVID-19. The CDR3 bases are TGTGCCACCAGTGATTTACTAGCCCCAACAGATACGCAGTATTTT. This gives the protein CATSDLLAPTDTQYF.